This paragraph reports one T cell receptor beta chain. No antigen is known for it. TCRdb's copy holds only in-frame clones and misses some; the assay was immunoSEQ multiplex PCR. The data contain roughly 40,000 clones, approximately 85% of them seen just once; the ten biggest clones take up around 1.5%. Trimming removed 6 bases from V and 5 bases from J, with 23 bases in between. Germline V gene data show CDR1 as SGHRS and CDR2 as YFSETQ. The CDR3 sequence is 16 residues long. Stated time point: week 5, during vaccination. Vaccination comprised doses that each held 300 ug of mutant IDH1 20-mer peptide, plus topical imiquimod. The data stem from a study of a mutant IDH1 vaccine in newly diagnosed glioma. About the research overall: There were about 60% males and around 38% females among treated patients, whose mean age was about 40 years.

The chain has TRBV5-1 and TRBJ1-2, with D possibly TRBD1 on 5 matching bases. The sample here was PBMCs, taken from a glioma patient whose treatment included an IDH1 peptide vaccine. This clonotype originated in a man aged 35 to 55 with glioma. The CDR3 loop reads CASILRPELGPYGYTF. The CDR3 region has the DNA TGCGCCAGCATCCTTCGCCCCGAGCTGGGACCATATGGCTACACCTTC.